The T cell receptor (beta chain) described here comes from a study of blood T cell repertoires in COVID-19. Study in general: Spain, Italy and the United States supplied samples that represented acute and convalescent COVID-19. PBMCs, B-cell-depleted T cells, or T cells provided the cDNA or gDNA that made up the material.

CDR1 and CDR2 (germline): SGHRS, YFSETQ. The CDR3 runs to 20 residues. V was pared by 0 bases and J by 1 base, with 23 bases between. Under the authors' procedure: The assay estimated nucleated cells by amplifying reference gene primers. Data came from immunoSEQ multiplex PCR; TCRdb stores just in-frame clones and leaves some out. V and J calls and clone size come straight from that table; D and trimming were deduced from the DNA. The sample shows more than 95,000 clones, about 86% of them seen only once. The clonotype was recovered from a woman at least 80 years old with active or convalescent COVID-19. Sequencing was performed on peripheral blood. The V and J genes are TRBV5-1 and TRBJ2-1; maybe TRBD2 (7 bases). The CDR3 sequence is CASSLVGGQSAGSSYNEQFF. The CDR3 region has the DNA TGCGCCAGCAGCTTGGTCGGCGGACAGTCAGCGGGAAGTTCCTACAATGAGCAGTTCTTC.